This T cell receptor (beta chain) was sequenced during a study of blood T cell repertoires in COVID-19. Study details: There were acute and convalescent COVID-19 samples, and they came from the United States, Italy and Spain.

The CDR3 has 15 amino acids. Germline lookup yields CDR1 MNHNY and CDR2 SVGAGI (reference sequence). Trimming took 8 bases from V and 5 from J; bases not matched to a gene: 7. The authors' processing: Researchers report that nucleated cell counts were estimated from reference gene primer amplification. Assay: immunoSEQ multiplex PCR; the TCRdb copy retains only in-frame clones and omits some. That table is the source of V, J and clone size, and D and trimming were worked out from the DNA. There are fewer than 90,000 clones in the sample; less than 85% occur only once, and 15% to 20% lies in the top ten.

Material for sequencing was peripheral blood. V is TRBV6-6 and J is TRBJ1-6; TRBD1 matches at 9 bases. The receptor was isolated from an elderly woman with acute or convalescent COVID-19. CDR3 nucleotides: TGTGCCAGCCGCCCCGGGACAGGGAATAATTCACCCCTCCACTTT. Its protein is CASRPGTGNNSPLHF.